The 16 T cell receptor beta chains below all came from one sample that was sequenced in a study of early T cells in non-severe SARS-CoV-2 infection. TCRdb reprocessed the 5' RACE reads with MiXCR, giving one entry per CDR3 protein. The sample has about 29,000 distinct CDR3 sequences, 4.5% seen once. The sequenced sample consisted of whole blood. The source of these receptors is an adult who was a healthcare worker with PCR-confirmed SARS-CoV-2 infection or an uninfected control (not recorded which).

This clonotype was found many times. V gene TRBV20-1 combines with J gene TRBJ2-2; tentative D call: TRBD2 (5 bases). CDR1 is DFQATT, CDR2 SNEGSKA, per germline (reference sequence). Trimming stripped 3 bases from V and 1 base from J, with 9 bases between. There are 14 residues in the CDR3. The CDR3 here is CSARVGVNTGELFF. CDR3 coding DNA: TGCAGTGCTAGGGTCGGGGTGAACACCGGGGAGCTGTTTTTT.

This clonotype showed up many times. This chain connects TRBV20-1 to TRBJ1-2, with 9 bases fitting TRBD1. Germline trimming cut 6 bases from V and 4 bases from J; bases unmatched to any gene: 6. CDR1 and CDR2 (germline): DFQATT, SNEGSKA (reference sequence). CDR3 length equals 13 residues. The CDR3 is CSARDRVSYGYTF. The CDR3 nucleotides are TGCAGTGCCAGGGACAGGGTATCCTATGGCTACACCTTC.

This clonotype was detected many times. V and J are TRBV29-1 and TRBJ2-2; a possible D gene is TRBD1 (6 bases). This CDR3 comprises 13 residues. Trimming stripped 4 bases from V and 0 bases from J, with 6 bases between. The germline gives CDR1 SQVTM, CDR2 ANQGSEA. The CDR3 bases are TGCAGCGTTGCAGGGGCGAACACCGGGGAGCTGTTTTTT. Translation gives CSVAGANTGELFF.

This clonotype has a handful of counts. The V gene is TRBV18, the J gene TRBJ2-3, with 7 bases fitting TRBD1. Germline V gene sequence: CDR1 KGHSH, CDR2 LQKENI. CDR3 length: 16 residues. The V segment lost 5 bases and the J segment 4 bases; nucleotides outside the gene matches: 12. The CDR3 DNA sequence: TGTGCCAGCTCATCGCGAGGGGGCACCGGCGCAGATACGCAGTATTTT. It specifies CASSSRGGTGADTQYF.

This clonotype was picked up many times. The V gene is TRBV20-1, the J gene TRBJ1-2, with 8 bases lining up with TRBD1. This CDR3 has 13 residues. Trimming took 5 bases from V and 2 from J; bases not matched to a gene: 4. Germline CDR1 and CDR2: DFQATT and SNEGSKA (reference sequence). CDR3 residues: CSAYGQGNYGYTF. DNA of the CDR3: TGCAGTGCTTACGGACAGGGAAACTATGGCTACACCTTC.

This clonotype was observed at least ten times. The junction and the germline gene differ at one end; a read error may be behind it. V is TRBV5-5 and J is TRBJ2-3; 7 bases are a match to TRBD1. CDR1 is SGHKS and CDR2 is YYEKEE in the germline V gene (reference sequence). The CDR3 loop spans 14 amino acids. CDR3 in DNA: TGTGCCAGCAGCCCAGGGGGAAGCGCAGGGAAGGAGGATTTT. Its protein is CASSPGGSAGKEDF.

This clonotype was seen repeatedly, ten times or more. The J gene is TRBJ2-3, the V gene TRBV29-1; possibly TRBD2 for D (6 bases). The CDR3 is 14 amino acids. The germline V gene has CDR1 SQVTM and CDR2 ANQGSEA. The V end lost 0 bases, the J end lost 5 bases, and 12 bases lay between the germline ends. The CDR3 DNA is TGCAGCGTTGAAGATCCAACGGGAGTAGATACGCAGTATTTT. It is translated as CSVEDPTGVDTQYF.

This clonotype was seen at least ten times. This chain joins TRBV4-2 and TRBJ2-7, with a weak D call TRBD2 (6 bases). Germline-derived CDR1 and CDR2 are LGHNA and YNFKEQ. V lost 0 bases and J lost 2, with 14 bases in between. CDR3 length: 16 residues. The CDR3 is CASSQDGRTGAYEQYF. DNA of the CDR3: TGTGCCAGCAGCCAAGATGGGAGGACGGGAGCCTACGAGCAGTACTTC.

This clonotype was recorded many times. The V call is TRBV18, the J call TRBJ2-2; D gene uncertain. V dropped 0 bases and J dropped 0 bases, with 5 bases sitting between them. Germline values: CDR1 KGHSH, CDR2 LQKENI. This CDR3 region has 15 residues. The CDR3 reads CASSPPKPNTGELFF. CDR3 coding DNA: TGTGCCAGCTCACCACCGAAACCGAACACCGGGGAGCTGTTTTTT.

This clonotype occurred many times. The rearrangement joins TRBV10-3 to TRBJ1-4; 7 positions match TRBD1. The germline V gene has CDR1 ENHRY and CDR2 SYGVKD. This CDR3 is built from 15 residues. J gave up 4 bases and V 8 bases, and 10 bases lay outside the gene matches. DNA of the CDR3: TGTGCCATCGGACCGGGACAGCCTCTTAATGAAAAACTGTTTTTT. It specifies CAIGPGQPLNEKLFF.

This clonotype was counted a single time. One base away lies a much larger clone, so this may be a sequencing read error. The rearrangement joins TRBV5-1 to TRBJ1-1; D not resolved. The V end was cut by 4 bases, the J end by 2 bases, with 12 bases between. CDR3 length: 14 amino acids. Germline V gene lookup returns CDR1 SGHRS and CDR2 YFSETQ. CDR3 coding DNA: TGCGCCAGCAGCCAGGACCGAGAAAACACTGAAGCTTTCTTT. This codes for CASSQDRENTEAFF.

Ten or more counts support this clonotype. The J gene is TRBJ2-2, the V gene TRBV6-1; 10 bases agree with TRBD1. Germline CDR1 reads MNHNS; CDR2 reads SASEGT. CDR3 length: 17 amino acids. J lost 0 bases, V lost 6 bases, and 7 bases had no gene match. CDR3 region: CASRKSGQGANTGELFF. Here the CDR3 DNA reads TGTGCCAGCAGGAAGTCAGGACAGGGGGCGAACACCGGGGAGCTGTTTTTT.

This clonotype is termed medium-sized. The chain is built from TRBV27 and TRBJ1-1, with a tentative D call TRBD1 (5 bases). V lost 4 bases to trimming and J lost 4 bases, with 10 bases between them. CDR3 length equals 13 residues. Germline V gene lookup returns CDR1 MNHEY and CDR2 SMNVEV (reference sequence). In DNA form, the CDR3 reads TGTGCCAGCAGTTCGGGACGGATCACTGAAGCTTTCTTT. The encoded protein is CASSSGRITEAFF.

This clonotype was picked up a small number of times. V usage is TRBV2 and J usage is TRBJ2-5; TRBD1 agrees at 8 bases. The CDR3 has 14 residues. CDR1 SNHLY and CDR2 FYNNEI come from the germline V gene. J lost 5 bases, V lost 6 bases, and 8 bases had no gene match. In nucleotides, the CDR3 is TGTGCCAGCAGCGGACAGGGAATTGGGGAGACCCAGTACTTC. The encoded protein is CASSGQGIGETQYF.

This clonotype was recorded a few times. The chain is built from TRBV4-1 and TRBJ1-1; D not certain. Germline CDR1 reads MGHRA; CDR2 reads YSYEKL. The CDR3 is made up of 17 amino acids. V gave up 0 bases and J gave up 1 base, with 15 bases separating them. The CDR3 DNA reads TGCGCCAGCAGCCAAGATTTCAAGGGATCCCCGAACACTGAAGCTTTCTTT. Translating gives CASSQDFKGSPNTEAFF.

The chain's CDR3 is CASSLGPGGTGNTIYF. CDR3 DNA sequence: TGTGCCAGCAGCTTAGGTCCAGGGGGTACAGGAAACACCATATATTTT. The chain is built from TRBV7-8 and TRBJ1-3; 7 nucleotides agree with TRBD1. With V trimmed by 1 base and J by 4 bases, 7 bases remained unmatched. The germline V gene encodes CDR1 SGHVS and CDR2 FQNEAQ. The CDR3 totals 16 residues. The variable domain in full, completed from reference TRBV7-8 and TRBJ1-3, reads GAGVSQSPRYKVAKRGQDVALRCDPISGHVSLFWYQQALGQGPEFLTYFQNEAQLDKSGLPSDRFFAERPEGSVSTLKIQRTQQEDSAVYLCASSLGPGGTGNTIYFGEGSWLTVV.